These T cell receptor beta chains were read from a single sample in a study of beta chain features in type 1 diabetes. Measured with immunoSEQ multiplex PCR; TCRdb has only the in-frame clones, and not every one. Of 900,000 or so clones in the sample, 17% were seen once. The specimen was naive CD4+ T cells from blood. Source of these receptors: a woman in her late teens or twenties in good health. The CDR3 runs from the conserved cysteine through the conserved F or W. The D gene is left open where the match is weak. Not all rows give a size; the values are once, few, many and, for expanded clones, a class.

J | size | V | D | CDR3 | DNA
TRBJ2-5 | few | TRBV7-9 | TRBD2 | CASSPPRTRGGETQYF | TGTGCCAGCAGCCCGCCCAGAACTCGGGGGGGCGAGACCCAGTACTTC
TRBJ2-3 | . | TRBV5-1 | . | CASSVTRVGQDTQYF | TGCGCCAGCAGCGTTACCAGGGTTGGTCAGGATACGCAGTATTTT
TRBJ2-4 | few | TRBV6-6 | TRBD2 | CASKPSGISWYF | TGTGCCAGCAAGCCTAGCGGGATTTCATGGTACTTC
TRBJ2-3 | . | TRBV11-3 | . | CASSSREGEDTQYF | TGTGCCAGCAGCTCCCGCGAGGGTGAGGATACGCAGTATTTT
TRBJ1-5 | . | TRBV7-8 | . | CASSLAGQPQHF | TGTGCCAGCAGCTTAGCGGGGCAGCCCCAGCATTTT
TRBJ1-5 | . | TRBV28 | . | CASSRDLSNQPQHF | TGTGCCAGCAGTCGGGATCTAAGCAATCAGCCCCAGCATTTT
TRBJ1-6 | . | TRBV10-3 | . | CAIKGGVNSPLHF | TGTGCCATCAAGGGGGGTGTAAATTCACCCCTCCACTTT
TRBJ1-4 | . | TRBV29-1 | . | CSVRGPRGDNEKLFF | TGCAGCGTCAGGGGTCCACGGGGGGATAATGAAAAACTGTTTTTT
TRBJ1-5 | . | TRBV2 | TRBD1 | CASRATGGNQPQHF | TGTGCCAGCAGGGCGACAGGGGGGAATCAGCCCCAGCATTTT
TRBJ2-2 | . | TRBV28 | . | CASRGGQFFGELFF | TGTGCCAGCAGGGGGGGACAGTTCTTTGGGGAGCTGTTTTTT
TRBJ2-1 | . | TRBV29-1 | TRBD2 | CSGSGLAGAGSYNEQFF | TGCAGCGGCTCAGGACTAGCGGGAGCGGGGTCCTACAATGAGCAGTTCTTC
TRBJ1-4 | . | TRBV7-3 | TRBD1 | CASSSGQGEKLFF | TGTGCCAGCAGCTCTGGACAGGGTGAAAAACTGTTTTTT
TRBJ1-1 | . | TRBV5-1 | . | CASSTGSDGVAFF | TGCGCCAGCAGCACAGGCTCCGACGGGGTGGCTTTCTTT
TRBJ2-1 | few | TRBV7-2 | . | CASSFGWDEQFF | TGTGCCAGCAGCTTTGGCTGGGATGAGCAGTTCTTC
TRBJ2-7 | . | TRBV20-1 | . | CSAHNYEQYF | TGCAGTGCTCACAACTACGAGCAGTACTTC
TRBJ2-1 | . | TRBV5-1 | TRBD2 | CASSLARTSGYNEQFF | TGCGCCAGCAGCTTGGCCCGTACTAGCGGCTACAATGAGCAGTTCTTC
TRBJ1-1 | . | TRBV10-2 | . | CASTTGTRNTEAFF | TGCGCCAGCACTACAGGGACACGGAACACTGAAGCTTTCTTT
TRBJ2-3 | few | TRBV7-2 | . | CASSLDWDTQYF | TGTGCCAGCAGCTTAGATTGGGATACGCAGTATTTT
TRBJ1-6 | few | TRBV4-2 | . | CASSQVGLYNSPLHF | TGTGCCAGCAGCCAAGTGGGACTCTATAATTCACCCCTCCACTTT
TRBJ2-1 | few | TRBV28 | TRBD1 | CASKTGQSFNEQFF | TGTGCCAGCAAAACGGGACAGTCGTTCAATGAGCAGTTCTTC
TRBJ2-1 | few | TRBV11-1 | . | CASSSTAKYNEQFF | TGTGCCAGCAGTAGCACGGCGAAATACAATGAGCAGTTCTTC
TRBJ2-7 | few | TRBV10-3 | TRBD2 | CAISESFGTNSYEQYF | TGTGCCATCAGTGAGTCGTTCGGGACTAACTCCTACGAGCAGTACTTC
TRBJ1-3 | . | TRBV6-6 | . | CASEARNQGGTIYF | TGTGCCAGCGAAGCGAGAAACCAGGGAGGCACCATATATTTT
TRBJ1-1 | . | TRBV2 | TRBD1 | CASSTDRGVLDTEAFF | TGTGCCAGCAGTACCGACAGGGGTGTCCTGGACACTGAAGCTTTCTTT
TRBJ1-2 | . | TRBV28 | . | CASSFFDGYGYTF | TGTGCCAGCAGTTTCTTCGACGGCTATGGCTACACCTTC
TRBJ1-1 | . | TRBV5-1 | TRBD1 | CASSPGTGNTKAFF | TGCGCCAGCAGCCCGGGGACAGGGAACACTAAAGCTTTCTTT
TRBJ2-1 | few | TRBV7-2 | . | CASSGSLQNEQFF | TGTGCCAGCTCCGGGTCCCTTCAGAATGAGCAGTTCTTC
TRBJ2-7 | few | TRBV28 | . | CASSFTVQVAPHF | TGTGCCAGCAGTTTTACCGTGCAAGTTGCCCCTCACTTC
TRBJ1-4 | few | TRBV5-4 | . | CASSFGVGEKLFF | TGTGCCAGCAGCTTTGGGGTTGGAGAAAAACTGTTTTTT
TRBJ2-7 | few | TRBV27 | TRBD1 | CASSSRQGGEQYF | TGTGCCAGCAGTAGCAGACAGGGGGGAGAGCAGTACTTC
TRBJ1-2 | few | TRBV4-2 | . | CASSTPRTAKNYGYTF | TGTGCCAGCAGCACACCCAGGACAGCTAAGAACTATGGCTACACCTTC
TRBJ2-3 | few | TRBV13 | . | CASSPIGYTDTQYF | TGTGCCAGCAGCCCAATTGGGTACACAGATACGCAGTATTTT
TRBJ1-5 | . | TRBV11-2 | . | CASSLGQNSNQPQHF | TGTGCCAGCAGCTTAGGCCAGAACAGCAATCAGCCCCAGCATTTT
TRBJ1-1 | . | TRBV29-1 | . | CSVVSQPPYTEAFF | TGCAGCGTTGTTTCGCAGCCCCCTTACACTGAAGCTTTCTTT
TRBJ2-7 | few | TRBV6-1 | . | CASSDSGYEQYF | TGTGCCAGCAGCGACAGCGGATACGAGCAGTACTTC
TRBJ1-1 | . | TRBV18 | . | CASSPGQARGTEAFF | TGTGCCAGCTCACCGGGGCAGGCAAGAGGGACTGAAGCTTTCTTT
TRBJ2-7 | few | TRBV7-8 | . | CASSPRRYYEQYF | TGTGCCAGCAGCCCTCGACGGTACTACGAGCAGTACTTC
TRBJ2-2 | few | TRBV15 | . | CATSRAGPPGELFF | TGTGCCACCAGCAGAGCTGGGCCGCCCGGGGAGCTGTTTTTT
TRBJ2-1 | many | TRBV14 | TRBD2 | CASSDRLARNEQFF | TGTGCCAGCAGCGACAGACTAGCGCGGAATGAGCAGTTCTTC
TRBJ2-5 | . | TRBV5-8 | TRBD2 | CASSLVLAEETQYF | TGTGCCAGCAGCTTGGTTCTAGCGGAAGAGACCCAGTACTTC
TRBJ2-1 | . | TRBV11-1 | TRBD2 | CASSFSGRANEQFF | TGTGCCAGCAGCTTTAGCGGGAGGGCAAATGAGCAGTTCTTC